The 18 T cell receptor beta chains below all came from one sample that was sequenced in a study of cytomegalovirus exposure and HLA in healthy donors (dated by TCRdb to the late 2010s). Libraries were constructed by the immunoSEQ multiplex PCR assay. This is the immuneACCESS table as TCRdb keeps it, with only in-frame sequences that have V and J called. A part of the clones is gone; compared with another copy, unresolved V genes explain less than half, and the rest is unexplained. The sample includes some 190,000 clones, with around nine tenths observed a single time. The ten largest clonotypes hold 6.5% to 7.5% of the sample. The specimen sequenced was PBMCs. The origin of the receptors is a man between 25 and 39 years old in good health and CMV-seropositive.

The chain recombines TRBV19 with TRBJ1-4; D is possibly TRBD1 (5 bases). CDR1 is LNHDA and CDR2 is SQIVND in the germline V gene (reference sequence). The length of the CDR3 is 10 residues. Trimming removed 8 bases at V and 12 bases at J, with 10 bases between. Here the CDR3 reads CASLGAQLFF. The CDR3 nucleotides read TGTGCCAGTCTAGGGGCACAACTGTTTTTT.

The rearrangement links TRBV4-2 to TRBJ1-4, with 10 nucleotides matching TRBD1. Looked up from germline, CDR1 is LGHNA and CDR2 is YNFKEQ. V trimming: 3 bases; J trimming: 6 bases; junction bases outside the gene matches: 4. The CDR3 loop spans 15 amino acids. As DNA, the CDR3 is TGTGCCAGCAGCCAGGCCGGGACAGGGGATGAAAAACTGTTTTTT. Its translation: CASSQAGTGDEKLFF.

The CDR3 protein is CASKFISAQETQYF. CDR3 sequence (DNA): TGTGCCAGCAAGTTTATCTCTGCGCAAGAGACCCAGTACTTC. The rearrangement links TRBV2 to TRBJ2-5; no clear D gene. V lost 7 bases to trimming and J lost 2 bases, with 14 bases between them. Germline CDR1 is SNHLY and CDR2 is FYNNEI. The CDR3 totals 14 residues. Based on the CDR3 plus reference TRBV2 and TRBJ2-5, the full variable domain is EPEVTQTPSHQVTQMGQEVILRCVPISNHLYFYWYRQILGQKVEFLVSFYNNEISEKSEIFDDQFSVERPDGSNFTLKIRSTKLEDSAMYFCASKFISAQETQYFGPGTRLLVL.

The J gene is TRBJ2-5, the V gene TRBV27; weak D call: TRBD2 (6 bases). Germline CDR1 reads MNHEY; CDR2 reads SMNVEV (reference sequence). This CDR3 is built from 14 residues. V was shortened by 6 bases and J by 0 bases, with 11 bases between the two germline ends. CDR3 residues: CASSFGGNQETQYF. The CDR3 coding sequence is TGTGCCAGCAGCTTCGGGGGAAACCAAGAGACCCAGTACTTC.

This chain connects TRBV5-6 to TRBJ1-6; no reliable D call. The CDR3 sequence is 15 residues long. Germline-derived CDR1 and CDR2 are SGHDT and YYEEEE. The germline V and J ends were trimmed by 0 bases and 10 bases, with 14 bases remaining between them. CDR3 nucleotide sequence: TGTGCCAGCAGCTTGGGGGGTGAGGGAGGCTCACCCCTCCACTTT. Translation gives CASSLGGEGGSPLHF.

The chain links TRBV10-3 to TRBJ2-7; TRBD1 agrees at 7 bases. CDR3 length equals 14 residues. CDR1 and CDR2 (germline): ENHRY, SYGVKD. The V gene end was trimmed by 4 bases and the J gene end by 2 bases; junction bases not matched to a gene: 5. The CDR3 spells CAISAGQDTYEQYF. In DNA form, the CDR3 reads TGTGCCATCAGTGCCGGACAGGATACCTACGAGCAGTACTTC.

This clone came up once. The chain has TRBV6-5 and TRBJ1-2, with a weak D call TRBD1 (6 bases). The CDR3 loop spans 13 amino acids. Germline CDR1 MNHEY, CDR2 SVGAGI. The germline V and J ends were trimmed by 5 bases and 6 bases, with 13 bases remaining between them. As DNA, the CDR3 is TGTGCCAGCAGTCGAAACAGGGAGAATGGCTACACCTTC. The encoded protein is CASSRNRENGYTF.

V and J are TRBV5-1 and TRBJ2-1; D is undetermined. Germline CDR1 and CDR2: SGHRS and YFSETQ. The length of the CDR3 is 14 residues. Trimming took off 0 bases at V and 5 bases at J, with 9 bases between the two ends. The CDR3 DNA sequence: TGCGCCAGCAGCTTGGGGCGGAGCAACAATGAGCAGTTCTTC. Translated: CASSLGRSNNEQFF. Based on the CDR3 plus reference TRBV5-1 and TRBJ2-1, the full variable domain is KAGVTQTPRYLIKTRGQQVTLSCSPISGHRSVSWYQQTPGQGLQFLFEYFSETQRNKGNFPGRFSGRQFSNSRSEMNVSTLELGDSALYLCASSLGRSNNEQFFGPGTRLTVL.

V usage is TRBV5-4 and J usage is TRBJ2-7; a possible D gene is TRBD1 (5 bases). V lost 7 bases and J 2 bases, leaving 25 bases between the germline ends. Germline assignment: CDR1 SGHNT and CDR2 YYREEE (reference sequence). This CDR3 comprises 17 residues. The CDR3 region is CASGTSRGRSNPYEQYF. In nucleotides, the CDR3 is TGTGCCAGCGGCACATCAAGGGGCCGCTCAAACCCCTACGAGCAGTACTTC.

This clone was picked up one time. Other DNA sequences from this sample encode an identical CDR3 as well. The chain uses TRBV15 and TRBJ1-5, with D hard to call. Trimming cost V 3 bases and J 0 bases, with 6 bases left between them. The CDR3 has 14 amino acids. The germline gives CDR1 LNHNV, CDR2 YYDKDF (reference sequence). The CDR3 region is CATSRVDSNQPQHF. As DNA, the CDR3 is TGTGCCACCAGCAGGGTCGATAGCAATCAGCCCCAGCATTTT.

This clone was picked up a small number of times. The V call is TRBV30, the J call TRBJ1-2, with TRBD1 matching 7 bases. After removal of 5 bases from V and 5 bases from J, the junction contained 8 bases not matched to a gene. There are 13 residues in the CDR3. Germline lookup yields CDR1 GTSNPN and CDR2 SVGIG (reference sequence). The CDR3 spells CAWSEGGQYGYTF. For the CDR3, the DNA is TGTGCCTGGTCTGAAGGGGGCCAATATGGCTACACCTTC. Together with reference TRBV30 and TRBJ1-2, the CDR3 gives the full variable domain: SQTIHQWPATLVQPVGSPLSLECTVEGTSNPNLYWYRQAAGRGLQLLFYSVGIGQISSEVPQNLSASRPQDRQFILSSKKLLLSDSGFYLCAWSEGGQYGYTFGSGTRLTVV.

The chain uses TRBV15 and TRBJ1-1, with D hard to call. V gave up 5 bases and J gave up 1 base, with 5 bases separating them. CDR1 and CDR2 from the germline V gene are LNHNV and YYDKDF (reference sequence). The CDR3 is made up of 12 amino acids. DNA of the CDR3: TGTGCCACCAGCGCAGGGAACACTGAAGCTTTCTTT. It yields the protein CATSAGNTEAFF.

The chain couples TRBV6-6 to TRBJ1-1, with D perhaps TRBD1 (5 bases). The V end was cut by 5 bases, the J end by 4 bases, with 17 bases between. The CDR3 extends over 15 amino acids. Germline V CDR1 and CDR2: MNHNY, SVGAGI (reference sequence). In DNA, the CDR3 is TGTGCCAGCAGTAGTCCCGGGACGCCAGGCACTGAAGCTTTCTTT. The encoded protein is CASSSPGTPGTEAFF.

This sequence joins TRBV5-4 and TRBJ1-5, with 8 bases fitting TRBD1. In germline, CDR1 is SGHNT, CDR2 YYREEE (reference sequence). Unmatched junction bases numbered 5, after V lost 0 bases and J lost 6 bases. The CDR3 covers 15 residues. This chain's CDR3 is CASSLDPGGTQPQHF. DNA of the CDR3: TGTGCCAGCAGCTTGGATCCAGGGGGCACTCAGCCCCAGCATTTT.

The chain is built from TRBV7-2 and TRBJ2-2; 9 bases map to TRBD2. This CDR3 has 17 amino acids. After removal of 2 bases from V and 2 bases from J, the junction contained 6 bases not matched to a gene. Germline V CDR1 and CDR2: SGHTA, FQGNSA. The CDR3 loop is CASSLNGGGANTGELFF. CDR3 DNA sequence: TGTGCCAGCAGCTTAAACGGCGGGGGGGCAAACACCGGGGAGCTGTTTTTT.

The rearrangement links TRBV6-1 to TRBJ1-2, with D perhaps TRBD1 (5 bases). Germline CDR1 reads MNHNS; CDR2 reads SASEGT. This CDR3 region has 14 residues. With 0 bases removed from V and 1 base from J, the gap between germline ends came to 6 bases. In DNA form, the CDR3 reads TGTGCCAGCAGTGAAGCTCAGGGTAACTATGGCTACACCTTC. This gives the protein CASSEAQGNYGYTF.

This rearrangement joins TRBV6-5 to TRBJ2-7; D remains ambiguous. CDR3 length: 14 amino acids. Germline V gene lookup returns CDR1 MNHEY and CDR2 SVGAGI. Trimming stripped 2 bases from V and 3 bases from J, with 11 bases between. CDR3 DNA sequence: TGTGCCAGCAGTTACCGAAGAGACAACTACGAGCAGTACTTC. Translation: CASSYRRDNYEQYF.

CDR3 sequence reads: CATSPRSGRVTDTQYF. The CDR3 DNA reads as TGTGCCACCTCCCCAAGGAGCGGCCGGGTTACAGATACGCAGTATTTT. The genes are TRBV15 and TRBJ2-3; the D gene is possibly TRBD2 (5 bases). Trimming pared 8 bases from V and 3 bases from J, leaving 21 bases between. The CDR3 is 16 amino acids. Germline CDR1 LNHNV, CDR2 YYDKDF (reference sequence).